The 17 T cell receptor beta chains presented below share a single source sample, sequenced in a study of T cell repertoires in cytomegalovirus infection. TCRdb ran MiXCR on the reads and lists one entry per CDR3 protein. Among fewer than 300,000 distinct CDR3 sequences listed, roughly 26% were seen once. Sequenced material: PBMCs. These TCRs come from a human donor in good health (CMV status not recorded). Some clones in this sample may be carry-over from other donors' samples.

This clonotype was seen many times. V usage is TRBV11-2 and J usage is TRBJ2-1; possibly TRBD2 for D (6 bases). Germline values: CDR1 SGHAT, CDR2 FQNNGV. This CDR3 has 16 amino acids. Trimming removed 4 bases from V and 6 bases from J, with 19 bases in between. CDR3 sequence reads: CASSSIRAGRRNEQFF. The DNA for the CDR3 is TGTGCCAGCAGCTCCATTCGGGCGGGAAGGCGCAATGAGCAGTTCTTC.

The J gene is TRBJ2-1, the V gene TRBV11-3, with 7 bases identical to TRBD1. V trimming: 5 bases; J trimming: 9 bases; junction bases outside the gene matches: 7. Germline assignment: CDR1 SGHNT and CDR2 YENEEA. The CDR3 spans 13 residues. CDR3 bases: TGTGCCAGCAGCCGTCAGACAGGGACTGAGCAGTTCTTC. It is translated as CASSRQTGTEQFF.

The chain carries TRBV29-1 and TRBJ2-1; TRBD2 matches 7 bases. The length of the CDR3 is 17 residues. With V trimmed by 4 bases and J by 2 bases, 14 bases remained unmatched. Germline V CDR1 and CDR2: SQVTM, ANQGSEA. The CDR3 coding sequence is TGCAGCGTTGGTAGGGAAGGGAGGGTTCGAGCCTACAATGAGCAGTTCTTC. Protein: CSVGREGRVRAYNEQFF.

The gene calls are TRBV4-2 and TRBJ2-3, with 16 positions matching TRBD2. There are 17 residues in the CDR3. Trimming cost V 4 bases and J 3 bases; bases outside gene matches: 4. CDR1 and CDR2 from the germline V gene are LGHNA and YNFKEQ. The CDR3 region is CASSLGLAGGQTDTQYF. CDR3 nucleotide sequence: TGTGCCAGCAGCCTGGGACTAGCGGGGGGGCAGACAGATACGCAGTATTTT.

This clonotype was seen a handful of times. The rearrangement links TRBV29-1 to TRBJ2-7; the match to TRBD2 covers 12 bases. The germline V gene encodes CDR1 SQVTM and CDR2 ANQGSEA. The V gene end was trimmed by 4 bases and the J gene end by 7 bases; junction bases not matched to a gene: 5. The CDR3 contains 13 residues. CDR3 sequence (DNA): TGCAGCGTTGGGGAGACTAGCGGGAGTGAGCAGTACTTC. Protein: CSVGETSGSEQYF.

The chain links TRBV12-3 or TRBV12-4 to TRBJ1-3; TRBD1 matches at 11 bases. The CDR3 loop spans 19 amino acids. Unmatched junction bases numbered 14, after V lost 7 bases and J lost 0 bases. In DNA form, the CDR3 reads TGTGCCAGCATCCTACGTCCAGGACAGGGGGCTTCCTCTGGAAACACCATATATTTT. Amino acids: CASILRPGQGASSGNTIYF.

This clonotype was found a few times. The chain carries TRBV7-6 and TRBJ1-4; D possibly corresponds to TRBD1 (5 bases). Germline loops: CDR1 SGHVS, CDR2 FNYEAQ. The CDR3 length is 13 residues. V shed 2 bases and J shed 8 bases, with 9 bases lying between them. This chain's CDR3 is CASSLTGFEKLFF. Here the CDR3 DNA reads TGTGCCAGCAGCTTAACAGGTTTCGAAAAACTGTTTTTT.

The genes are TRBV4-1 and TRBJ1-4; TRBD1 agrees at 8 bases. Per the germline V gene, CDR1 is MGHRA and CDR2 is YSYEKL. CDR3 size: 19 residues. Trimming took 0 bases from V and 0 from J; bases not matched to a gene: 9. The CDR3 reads CASSQDRTGYESTNEKLFF. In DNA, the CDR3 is TGCGCCAGCAGCCAAGACCGGACAGGGTATGAGTCAACTAATGAAAAACTGTTTTTT.

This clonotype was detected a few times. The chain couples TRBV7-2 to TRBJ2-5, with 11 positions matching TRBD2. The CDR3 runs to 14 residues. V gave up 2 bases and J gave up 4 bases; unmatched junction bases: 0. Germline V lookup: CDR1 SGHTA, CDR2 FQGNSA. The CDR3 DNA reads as TGTGCCAGCAGCTTAACTAGCGGGGGAGAGACCCAGTACTTC. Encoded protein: CASSLTSGGETQYF.

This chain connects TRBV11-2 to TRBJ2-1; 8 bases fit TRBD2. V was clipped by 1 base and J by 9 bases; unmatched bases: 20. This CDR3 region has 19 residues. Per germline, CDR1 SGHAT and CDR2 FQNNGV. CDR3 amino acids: CASSLGGHSGGLVIGEQFF. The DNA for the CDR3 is TGTGCCAGCAGCTTAGGGGGACATTCGGGGGGACTAGTAATTGGTGAGCAGTTCTTC.

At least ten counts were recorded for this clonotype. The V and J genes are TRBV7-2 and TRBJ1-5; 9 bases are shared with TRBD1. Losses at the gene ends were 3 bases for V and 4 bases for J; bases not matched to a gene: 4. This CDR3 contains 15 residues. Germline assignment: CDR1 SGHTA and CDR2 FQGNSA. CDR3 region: CASSFTGTGNQPQHF. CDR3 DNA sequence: TGTGCCAGCAGCTTTACCGGGACAGGGAATCAGCCCCAGCATTTT.

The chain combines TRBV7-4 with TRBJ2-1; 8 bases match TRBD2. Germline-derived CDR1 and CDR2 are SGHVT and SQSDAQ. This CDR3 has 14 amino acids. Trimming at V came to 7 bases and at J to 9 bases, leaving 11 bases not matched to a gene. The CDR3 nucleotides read TGTGCCAGCACCGCACTTGCGGGAGGAGGTGAGCAGTTCTTC. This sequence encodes CASTALAGGGEQFF.

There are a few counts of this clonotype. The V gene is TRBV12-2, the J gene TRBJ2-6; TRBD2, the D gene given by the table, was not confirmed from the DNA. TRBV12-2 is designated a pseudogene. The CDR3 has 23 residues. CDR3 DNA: TGTGCAAGTCGCGCGGGGGAAGCAGCCTCCGGACTAGCGGGGAGCTCTGGGGCCAACGTCCTGACTTTC. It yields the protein CASRAGEAASGLAGSSGANVLTF.

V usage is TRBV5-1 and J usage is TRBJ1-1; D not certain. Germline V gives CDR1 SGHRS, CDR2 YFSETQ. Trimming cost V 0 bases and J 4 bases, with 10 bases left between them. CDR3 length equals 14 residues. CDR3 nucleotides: TGCGCCAGCAGCTTGGCTCGGGGAAGCACTGAAGCTTTCTTT. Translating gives CASSLARGSTEAFF.

The CDR3 spells CASSLLSGQRLTYEQYF. The DNA for the CDR3 is TGTGCCAGCAGCTTATTATCCGGACAAAGGTTAACCTACGAGCAGTACTTC. The chain carries TRBV11-2 and TRBJ2-7, with D possibly matching TRBD1 (5 bases). Trimming stripped 2 bases from V and 2 bases from J, with 19 bases between. Germline CDR1 SGHAT, CDR2 FQNNGV. This CDR3 is built from 17 residues.

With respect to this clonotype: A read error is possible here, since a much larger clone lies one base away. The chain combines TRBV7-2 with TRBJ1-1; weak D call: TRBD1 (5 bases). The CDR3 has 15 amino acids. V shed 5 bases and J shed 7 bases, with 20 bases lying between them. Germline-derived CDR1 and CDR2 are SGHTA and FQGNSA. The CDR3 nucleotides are TGTGCCAGCAGCCGTCTCGTGGGGGGGACGATTGAAGCTTTCTTT. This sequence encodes CASSRLVGGTIEAFF.

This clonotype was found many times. Here the CDR3 reads CASRLGQDRGYTF. The CDR3 coding sequence is TGTGCCAGCAGACTTGGACAGGACCGTGGCTACACCTTC. V and J are TRBV12-3 or TRBV12-4 and TRBJ1-2; 7 positions match TRBD1. V lost 6 bases, J lost 7 bases, and 8 bases stayed unmatched. CDR3 size: 13 residues.